This T cell receptor (beta chain) was sequenced for a study of immune cell composition in non-small cell lung cancer. V shed 5 bases and J shed 7 bases, with 12 bases lying between them. CDR3 length: 12 residues. Germline assignment: CDR1 MDHEN and CDR2 SYDVKM. The normal lung sample lay at least 3 cm, and maximally far, from the tumour. Produced via immunoSEQ multiplex PCR; TCRdb's table is partial and in-frame only. Of some 3,100 clones listed, over 60% are singletons. The sample was also reused in another study, on CD4 T cells in lung cancer.

The sample consisted of non-adjacent lung tissue. The rearrangement joins TRBV28 to TRBJ2-7; possible D gene TRBD1, 6 bases. The sequence was obtained from a human donor with non-small cell lung cancer. Written as DNA, the CDR3 is TGTGCCAGCAGTCTCCGGACAGATGAGCAGTACTTC. This encodes CASSLRTDEQYF.